The sample holds a few counts of the clone carrying this T cell receptor (beta chain). The antigen is undetermined. The CDR3 has 15 amino acids. Germline V gene sequence: CDR1 MNHEY, CDR2 SVGAGI. V shed 5 bases and J 9 bases; nucleotides not matched to a gene: 10. Profiling relied on immunoSEQ multiplex PCR, and the TCRdb table lists in-frame clones only, not all of them. Of about 2,100 clones in the sample, under 60% were seen once. The data derive from a study of STAT3 mutations in large granular lymphocyte leukemia. Points from the study as a whole: Every T-cell large granular lymphocyte leukemia patient had at least one immunodominant TCR beta clonotype.

Sample: peripheral blood mononuclear cells. This TCR was sampled from a man in his 60s with T-cell large granular lymphocyte leukemia. Some clones in this sample may be carry-over from other donors' samples. This chain joins TRBV6-5 and TRBJ1-6, with 7 bases lining up with TRBD1. CDR3 DNA sequence: TGTGCCAGCAGTACTACGGGGACAGCTATTTCACCCCTCCACTTT. Translated: CASSTTGTAISPLHF.